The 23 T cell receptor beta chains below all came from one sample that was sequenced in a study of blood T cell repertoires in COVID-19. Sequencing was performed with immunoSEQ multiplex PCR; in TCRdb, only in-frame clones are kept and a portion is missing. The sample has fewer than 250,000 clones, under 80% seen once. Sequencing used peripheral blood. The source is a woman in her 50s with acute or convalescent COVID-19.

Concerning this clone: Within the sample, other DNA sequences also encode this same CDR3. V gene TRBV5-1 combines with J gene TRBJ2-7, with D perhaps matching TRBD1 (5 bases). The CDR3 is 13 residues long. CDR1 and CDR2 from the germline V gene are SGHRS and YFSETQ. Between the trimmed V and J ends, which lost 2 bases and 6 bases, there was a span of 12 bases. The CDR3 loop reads CASSLAQGGEQYF. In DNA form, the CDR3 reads TGCGCCAGCAGCTTAGCCCAGGGCGGCGAGCAGTACTTC.

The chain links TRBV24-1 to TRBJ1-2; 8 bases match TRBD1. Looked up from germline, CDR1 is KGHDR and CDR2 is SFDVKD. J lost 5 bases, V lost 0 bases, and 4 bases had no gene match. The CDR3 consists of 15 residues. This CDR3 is CATSDLRQGAYGYTF. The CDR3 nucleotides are TGTGCCACCAGTGATTTGAGGCAGGGGGCGTATGGCTACACCTTC.

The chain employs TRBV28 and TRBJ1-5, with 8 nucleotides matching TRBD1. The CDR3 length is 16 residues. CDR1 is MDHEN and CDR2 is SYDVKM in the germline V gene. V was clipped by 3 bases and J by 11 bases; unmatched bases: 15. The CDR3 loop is CASSFSQGAGIGTQHF. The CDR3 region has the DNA TGTGCCAGCAGTTTTTCGCAGGGGGCGGGGATCGGGACCCAGCATTTT.

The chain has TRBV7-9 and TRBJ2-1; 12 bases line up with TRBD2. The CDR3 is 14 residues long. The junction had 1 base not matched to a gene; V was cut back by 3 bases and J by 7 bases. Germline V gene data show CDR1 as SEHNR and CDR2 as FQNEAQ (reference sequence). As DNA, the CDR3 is TGTGCCAGCAGCTTGACTAGCGGGAGTAATGAGCAGTTCTTC. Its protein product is CASSLTSGSNEQFF.

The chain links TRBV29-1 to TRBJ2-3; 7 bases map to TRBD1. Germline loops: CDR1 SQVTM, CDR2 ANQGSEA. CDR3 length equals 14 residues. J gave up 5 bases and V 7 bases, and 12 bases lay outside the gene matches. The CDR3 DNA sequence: TGCAGCGCAATTCGACAGGGAGTAGGAGATACGCAGTATTTT. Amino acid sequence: CSAIRQGVGDTQYF.

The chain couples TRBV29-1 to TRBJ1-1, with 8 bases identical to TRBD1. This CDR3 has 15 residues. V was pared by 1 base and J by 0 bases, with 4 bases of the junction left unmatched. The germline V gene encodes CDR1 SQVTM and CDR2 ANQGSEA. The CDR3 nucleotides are TGCAGCGTTGAAGCTACAGGGGGGATGAACACTGAAGCTTTCTTT. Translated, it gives CSVEATGGMNTEAFF.

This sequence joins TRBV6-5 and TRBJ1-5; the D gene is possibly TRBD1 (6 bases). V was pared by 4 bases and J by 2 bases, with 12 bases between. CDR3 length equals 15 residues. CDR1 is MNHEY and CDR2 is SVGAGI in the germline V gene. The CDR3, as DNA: TGTGCCAGCAGTTCTTCCGGGACACGCAATCAGCCCCAGCATTTT. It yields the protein CASSSSGTRNQPQHF.

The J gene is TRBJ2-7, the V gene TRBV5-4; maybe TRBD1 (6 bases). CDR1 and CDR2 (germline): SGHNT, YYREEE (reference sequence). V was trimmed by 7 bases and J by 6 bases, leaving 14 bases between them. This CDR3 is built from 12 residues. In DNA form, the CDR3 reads TGTGCCAGCGGACCTAACAGGGCCGAGCAGTACTTC. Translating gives CASGPNRAEQYF.

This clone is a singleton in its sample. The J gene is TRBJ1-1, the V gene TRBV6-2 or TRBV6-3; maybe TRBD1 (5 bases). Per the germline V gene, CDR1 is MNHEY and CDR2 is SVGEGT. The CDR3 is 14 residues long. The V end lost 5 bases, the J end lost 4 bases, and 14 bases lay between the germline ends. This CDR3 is CASSGREGSTEAFF. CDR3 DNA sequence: TGTGCCAGCAGTGGCAGGGAGGGGAGCACTGAAGCTTTCTTT.

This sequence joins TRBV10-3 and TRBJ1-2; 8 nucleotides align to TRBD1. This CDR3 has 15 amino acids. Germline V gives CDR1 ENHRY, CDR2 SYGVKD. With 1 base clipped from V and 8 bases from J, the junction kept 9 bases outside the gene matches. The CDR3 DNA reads TGTGCCATCAGTGAGTTAGTAGGACAGGGTGGCGGCTACACCTTC. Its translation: CAISELVGQGGGYTF.

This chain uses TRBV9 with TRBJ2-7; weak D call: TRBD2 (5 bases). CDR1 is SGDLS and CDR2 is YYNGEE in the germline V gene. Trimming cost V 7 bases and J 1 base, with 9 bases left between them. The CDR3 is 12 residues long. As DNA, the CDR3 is TGTGCCAGCTCGGGGATTTCCTACGAGCAGTACTTC. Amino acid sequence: CASSGISYEQYF.

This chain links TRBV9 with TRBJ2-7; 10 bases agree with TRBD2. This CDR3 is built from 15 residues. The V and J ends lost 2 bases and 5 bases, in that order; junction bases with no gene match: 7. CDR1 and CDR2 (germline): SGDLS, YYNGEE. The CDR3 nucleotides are TGTGCCAGCAGCGTCCGACTCAGCGGGAGGGACGAGCAGTACTTC. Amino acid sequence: CASSVRLSGRDEQYF.

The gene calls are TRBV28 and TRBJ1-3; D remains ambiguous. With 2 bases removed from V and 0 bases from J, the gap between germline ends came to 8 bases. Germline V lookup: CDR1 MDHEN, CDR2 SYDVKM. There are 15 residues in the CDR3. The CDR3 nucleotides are TGTGCCAGCAGTTTAGACGGACTCTCTGGAAACACCATATATTTT. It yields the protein CASSLDGLSGNTIYF.

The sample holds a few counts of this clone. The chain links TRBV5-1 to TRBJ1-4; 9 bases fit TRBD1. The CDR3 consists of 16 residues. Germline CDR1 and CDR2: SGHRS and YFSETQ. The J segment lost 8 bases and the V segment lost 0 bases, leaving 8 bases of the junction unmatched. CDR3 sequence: CASSLVGQGGGEKLFF. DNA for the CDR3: TGCGCCAGCAGCTTGGTGGGACAGGGCGGAGGCGAAAAACTGTTTTTT.

The CDR3, as DNA: TGTGCCAGCAGCCCCCTGCACTTAATGAACACTGAAGCTTTCTTT. It codes for CASSPLHLMNTEAFF. The chain couples TRBV5-6 to TRBJ1-1, with D unclear. Germline CDR1 reads SGHDT; CDR2 reads YYEEEE. The CDR3 runs to 15 residues. The V end lost 4 bases, the J end lost 0 bases, and 13 bases lay between the germline ends. The variable domain in full, with the rest retrieved from reference TRBV5-6 and TRBJ1-1, is DAGVTQSPTHLIKTRGQQVTLRCSPKSGHDTVSWYQQALGQGPQFIFQYYEEEERQRGNFPDRFSGHQFPNYSSELNVNALLLGDSALYLCASSPLHLMNTEAFFGQGTRLTVV.

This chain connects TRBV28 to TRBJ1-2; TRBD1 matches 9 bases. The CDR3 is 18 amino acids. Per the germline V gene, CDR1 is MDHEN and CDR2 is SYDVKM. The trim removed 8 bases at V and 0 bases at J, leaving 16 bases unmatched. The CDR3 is CASGSPWVQGASNYGYTF. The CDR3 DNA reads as TGTGCCAGCGGTTCCCCGTGGGTACAGGGGGCCTCTAACTATGGCTACACCTTC.

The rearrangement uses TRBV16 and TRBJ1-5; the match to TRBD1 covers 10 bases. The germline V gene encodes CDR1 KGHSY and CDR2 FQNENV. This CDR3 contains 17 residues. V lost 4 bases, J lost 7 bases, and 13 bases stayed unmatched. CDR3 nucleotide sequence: TGTGCCAGCAGCCTCCCGCCAAGGGACAGGGGTGGGCAGCCCCAGCATTTT. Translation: CASSLPPRDRGGQPQHF.

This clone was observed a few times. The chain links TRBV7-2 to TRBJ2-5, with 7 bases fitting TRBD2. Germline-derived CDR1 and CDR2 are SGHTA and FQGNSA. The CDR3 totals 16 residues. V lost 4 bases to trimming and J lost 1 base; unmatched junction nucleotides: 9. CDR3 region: CASSSLLTSVQETQYF. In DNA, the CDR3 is TGTGCCAGCAGCTCATTACTAACTAGCGTCCAAGAGACCCAGTACTTC.

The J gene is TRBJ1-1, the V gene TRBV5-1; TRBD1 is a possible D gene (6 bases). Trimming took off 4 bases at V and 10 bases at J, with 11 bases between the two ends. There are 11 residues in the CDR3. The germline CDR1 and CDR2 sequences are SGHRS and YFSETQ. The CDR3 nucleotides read TGCGCCAGCAGCCACTTGGGGGCAGCTTTCTTT. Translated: CASSHLGAAFF.

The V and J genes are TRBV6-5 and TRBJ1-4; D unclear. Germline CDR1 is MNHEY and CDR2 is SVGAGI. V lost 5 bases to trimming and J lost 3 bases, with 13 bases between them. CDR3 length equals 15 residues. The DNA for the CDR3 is TGTGCCAGCAGTCCCACGGGGTTGGCTAATGAAAAACTGTTTTTT. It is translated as CASSPTGLANEKLFF.

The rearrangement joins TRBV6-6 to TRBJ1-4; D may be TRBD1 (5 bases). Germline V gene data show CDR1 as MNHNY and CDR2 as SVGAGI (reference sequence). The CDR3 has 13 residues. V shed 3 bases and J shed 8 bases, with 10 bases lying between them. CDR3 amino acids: CASSYGGGEKLFF. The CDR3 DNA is TGTGCCAGCAGTTATGGGGGAGGGGAAAAACTGTTTTTT.

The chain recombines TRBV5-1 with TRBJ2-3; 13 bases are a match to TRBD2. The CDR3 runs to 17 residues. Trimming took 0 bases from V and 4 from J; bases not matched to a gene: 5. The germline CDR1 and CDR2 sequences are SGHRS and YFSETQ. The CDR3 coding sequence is TGCGCCAGCAGCTTGGGACTAGCGGGGGGCCGGGCAGATACGCAGTATTTT. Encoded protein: CASSLGLAGGRADTQYF.

This CDR3 reads CASSADRGSKNTIYF. In DNA form, the CDR3 reads TGTGCCAGCAGTGCGGACAGGGGAAGTAAAAACACCATATATTTT. This chain uses TRBV2 with TRBJ1-3; 9 positions match TRBD1. Unmatched junction bases numbered 7, after V lost 4 bases and J lost 6 bases. CDR1 is SNHLY, CDR2 FYNNEI, per germline. The CDR3 loop spans 15 amino acids.